Below are 17 T cell receptor beta chains sequenced from a single sample in a study of blood T cell repertoires in COVID-19. Clones were sequenced by immunoSEQ multiplex PCR, and TCRdb holds only the in-frame ones, with some missing. In the table there are a few hundred thousand clones, around 89% of which are singletons. Sequencing input: PBMCs or T cells enriched from blood (not recorded which). These receptors came from a woman aged 18-29 years who had recovered from COVID-19.

The chain uses TRBV5-5 and TRBJ1-6, with 9 nucleotides matching TRBD1. This CDR3 contains 14 residues. Germline values: CDR1 SGHKS, CDR2 YYEKEE (reference sequence). The junction had 2 bases not matched to a gene; V was cut back by 4 bases and J by 6 bases. The CDR3 coding sequence is TGTGCCAGCAGCGACAGGGGGGCTAATTCACCCCTCCACTTT. This encodes CASSDRGANSPLHF.

This clone came up once. This chain uses TRBV10-3 with TRBJ2-3, with 9 nucleotides matching TRBD1. CDR1 and CDR2 (germline): ENHRY, SYGVKD. This CDR3 region has 14 residues. Trimming at V came to 9 bases and at J to 1 base, leaving 5 bases not matched to a gene. The CDR3 DNA follows: TGTGCCATTACTCGGACAGGGGGCACAGATACGCAGTATTTT. Translated, it gives CAITRTGGTDTQYF.

V is TRBV6-5 and J is TRBJ2-2; D not resolved. Looked up from germline, CDR1 is MNHEY and CDR2 is SVGAGI. The CDR3 covers 13 residues. V gave up 7 bases and J gave up 4 bases, with 10 bases separating them. CDR3 DNA sequence: TGTGCCAGCATAACCCCGGGCACCGGGGAGCTGTTTTTT. Its translation: CASITPGTGELFF.

This clone was seen a single time. The V call is TRBV29-1, the J call TRBJ2-3, with no clear D. The CDR3 is made up of 11 amino acids. V was shortened by 7 bases and J by 4 bases, with 9 bases between the two germline ends. Germline V gives CDR1 SQVTM, CDR2 ANQGSEA. The CDR3 reads CSARLADTQYF. The CDR3 region has the DNA TGCAGCGCCCGACTCGCAGATACGCAGTATTTT.

The chain carries TRBV19 and TRBJ1-1, with TRBD1 matching 11 bases. CDR1 LNHDA and CDR2 SQIVND come from the germline V gene (reference sequence). With V trimmed by 4 bases and J by 4 bases, 8 bases remained unmatched. CDR3 length equals 16 residues. The CDR3: CASSRTGGAGGTEAFF. DNA of the CDR3: TGTGCCAGTAGTAGGACAGGGGGCGCGGGTGGCACTGAAGCTTTCTTT. The full variable domain, rest sourced from reference TRBV19 and TRBJ1-1, is DGGITQSPKYLFRKEGQNVTLSCEQNLNHDAMYWYRQDPGQGLRLIYYSQIVNDFQKGDIAEGYSVSREKKESFPLTVTSAQKNPTAFYLCASSRTGGAGGTEAFFGQGTRLTVV.

This clone was seen only once. This sequence may be a read error, since a much larger clone differs from it by one base. This chain uses TRBV6-4 with TRBJ2-3; 10 positions match TRBD2. With V trimmed by 2 bases and J by 4 bases, 0 bases remained unmatched. CDR3 length: 14 residues. Germline V gives CDR1 MRHNA, CDR2 SNTAGT. CDR3 loop: CASSDTSGADTQYF. CDR3 DNA sequence: TGTGCCAGCAGTGACACTAGCGGGGCAGATACGCAGTATTTT.

This chain uses TRBV4-1 with TRBJ1-5, with a possible D match to TRBD1 (5 bases). The CDR3 extends over 15 amino acids. Trimming shortened V by 4 bases and J by 10 bases, and 20 bases separated the two germline ends. The germline V gene has CDR1 MGHRA and CDR2 YSYEKL. CDR3 bases: TGCGCCAGCAGCCGTTCGGGACTGCCAGACCAACCCCAGCATTTT. As protein: CASSRSGLPDQPQHF.

This clone was seen once. The rearrangement links TRBV7-3 to TRBJ2-2; a weak D match, TRBD1 (6 bases). In germline, CDR1 is SGHTA, CDR2 FQGTGA. Trimming stripped 5 bases from V and 3 bases from J, with 16 bases between. The CDR3 is 16 residues long. The CDR3 loop is CASSPGGGLDTGELFF. For the CDR3, the DNA is TGTGCCAGCAGCCCAGGTGGGGGCCTCGACACCGGGGAGCTGTTTTTT.

The CDR3 DNA sequence: TGCGCCAGCAGCCAAGATCAGGGGAGACAGCCCCAGCATTTT. Translation gives CASSQDQGRQPQHF. The chain combines TRBV4-3 with TRBJ1-5; a possible D gene is TRBD1 (6 bases). The germline gives CDR1 LGHNA, CDR2 YSLEER. With 0 bases removed from V and 7 bases from J, the gap between germline ends came to 10 bases. The CDR3 runs to 14 residues.

The rearrangement joins TRBV7-3 to TRBJ1-1, with unresolved D. The CDR3 is made up of 15 amino acids. V was pared by 0 bases and J by 4 bases, with 12 bases between. Germline values: CDR1 SGHTA, CDR2 FQGTGA. The CDR3 bases are TGTGCCAGCAGCTTAACCGCTGGGAGTGCCACTGAAGCTTTCTTT. Translated: CASSLTAGSATEAFF.

The gene calls are TRBV7-9 and TRBJ1-6; D gene unclear. V was clipped by 3 bases and J by 8 bases, with 14 bases between them. Germline-derived CDR1 and CDR2 are SEHNR and FQNEAQ (reference sequence). The CDR3 runs to 15 residues. CDR3 region: CASSLSPGADSPLHF. The CDR3 bases are TGTGCCAGCAGCTTGTCTCCGGGTGCGGATTCACCCCTCCACTTT.

The CDR3 region is CASGTGGAQPQHF. In nucleotides, the CDR3 is TGTGCCAGCGGGACGGGGGGGGCGCAGCCCCAGCATTTT. The rearrangement links TRBV2 to TRBJ1-5, with D perhaps TRBD1 (6 bases). V was trimmed by 8 bases and J by 7 bases, leaving 15 bases between them. The CDR3 sequence is 13 residues long. CDR1 SNHLY and CDR2 FYNNEI come from the germline V gene.

Only one count was recorded for this clone. The chain carries TRBV5-6 and TRBJ1-2; TRBD1 might be the D (6 bases). This CDR3 is built from 14 residues. Germline V gene lookup returns CDR1 SGHDT and CDR2 YYEEEE. Trimming took 2 bases from V and 8 from J, leaving 16 bases between them. Written as DNA, the CDR3 is TGTGCCAGCAGCTTTTGGGGGGGCGCTAACGGCTACACCTTC. As protein: CASSFWGGANGYTF.

This clone was detected a few times. This chain links TRBV19 with TRBJ2-7; D remains unclear. The V gene's germline CDR1 is LNHDA and CDR2 SQIVND (reference sequence). The CDR3 consists of 15 residues. With 3 bases removed from V and 6 bases from J, the gap between germline ends came to 18 bases. CDR3 bases: TGTGCCAGTAGTATTGACCACAGTCAATCTGGCGAGCAGTACTTC. Protein product: CASSIDHSQSGEQYF.

Comment on this clone: One junction end disagrees with the germline gene, perhaps due to a read error. The chain combines TRBV7-7 with TRBJ2-1; a weak D match, TRBD1 (7 bases). The CDR3 sequence is 13 residues long. Germline lookup yields CDR1 SSHAT and CDR2 FNYEAQ (reference sequence). This CDR3 reads CASSLTGEDEQFF. CDR3 bases: TGTGCTAGCAGCTTAACAGGGGAGGATGAGCAGTTCTTC.

The chain recombines TRBV7-6 with TRBJ2-5; D unresolved. Per germline, CDR1 SGHVS and CDR2 FNYEAQ. The CDR3 covers 13 residues. The V end was cut by 1 base, the J end by 5 bases, with 8 bases between. CDR3 protein: CASSLGHKETQYF. The CDR3 DNA sequence: TGTGCCAGCAGCTTAGGACACAAGGAGACCCAGTACTTC.

This clone was seen only once. This sequence joins TRBV30 and TRBJ1-1; D is perhaps TRBD1 (5 bases). Germline-derived CDR1 and CDR2 are GTSNPN and SVGIG (reference sequence). V was trimmed by 8 bases and J by 1 base, leaving 8 bases between them. The CDR3 consists of 11 residues. CDR3 sequence (DNA): TGTGCCGGGGACGGGAACACTGAAGCTTTCTTT. Its translation is CAGDGNTEAFF. Variable domain in full (rest from reference TRBV30 and TRBJ1-1): SQTIHQWPATLVQPVGSPLSLECTVEGTSNPNLYWYRQAAGRGLQLLFYSVGIGQISSEVPQNLSASRPQDRQFILSSKKLLLSDSGFYLCAGDGNTEAFFGQGTRLTVV.